A single sample is the source of the 5 T cell receptor beta chains below, sequenced in a study of Ad26.COV2.S vaccination and SARS-CoV-2 variants. Described treatment: 15 to 20 received Ad26.COV2.S at low or high dose, single or two shots; 5 received placebo; per-sample allocation not given. Collection of samples fell on day 63 after the first vaccine or placebo injection. Some clones are missing from TCRdb's copy, which holds only in-frame ones; the method was immunoSEQ multiplex PCR. Of roughly 700,000 clones in the sample, roughly 90% were seen once. Source: peripheral blood, taken in a trial of Ad26.COV2.S vaccine versus placebo. These receptors all stem from a person aged 18-65 years who received the Ad26.COV2.S COVID-19 vaccine or a placebo.

This chain connects TRBV6-5 to TRBJ2-1; D uncertain. The CDR3 extends over 15 amino acids. V was trimmed by 0 bases and J by 4 bases, leaving 10 bases between them. Looked up from germline, CDR1 is MNHEY and CDR2 is SVGAGI. In nucleotides, the CDR3 is TGTGCCAGCAGTTACTCAGGCCAGTTTTACAATGAGCAGTTCTTC. It encodes CASSYSGQFYNEQFF.

V is TRBV6-4 and J is TRBJ1-5; 8 nucleotides agree with TRBD1. The CDR3 totals 13 residues. V lost 6 bases and J lost 7; bases outside the gene matches: 5. Per the germline V gene, CDR1 is MRHNA and CDR2 is SNTAGT. CDR3 in amino acids: CASSLTGEQPQHF. CDR3 bases: TGTGCCAGCAGCTTGACAGGGGAGCAGCCCCAGCATTTT.

The chain links TRBV5-6 to TRBJ2-1, with TRBD2 matching 7 bases. CDR1 and CDR2 from the germline V gene are SGHDT and YYEEEE. The CDR3 extends over 15 amino acids. V lost 3 bases to trimming and J lost 8 bases; unmatched junction nucleotides: 11. The CDR3 coding sequence is TGTGCCAGCAGCTGGGGCAGTGGACTAGGCCATGAGCAGTTCTTC. Its protein product is CASSWGSGLGHEQFF.

The V gene is TRBV7-2, the J gene TRBJ1-1, with unresolved D. Germline V CDR1 and CDR2: SGHTA, FQGNSA. The CDR3 has 14 amino acids. Trimming stripped 2 bases from V and 0 bases from J, with 7 bases between. The CDR3 region is CASSLISMNTEAFF. CDR3 nucleotide sequence: TGTGCCAGCAGCTTAATCAGCATGAACACTGAAGCTTTCTTT.

The chain is built from TRBV7-2 and TRBJ1-5, with unresolved D. V was trimmed by 6 bases and J by 7 bases, leaving 16 bases between them. From germline, CDR1 is SGHTA and CDR2 FQGNSA. The CDR3 consists of 14 residues. The CDR3 protein is CASSEGLTGQPQHF. In DNA form, the CDR3 reads TGTGCCAGCAGTGAAGGTCTTACTGGGCAGCCCCAGCATTTT.